This T cell receptor beta chain emerged from a study of T cell responses to AZD1222 COVID-19 vaccine. Whole-study results and caveats: Nearly half of spike-specific TCRs reportedly target variant regions that are unmutated in the B.1.351 and B.1.1.7 variants. In all cases, repertoires were sampled only after the peak T cell response. Among the donors, most were white British and more were female, and clonal diversity was possibly underestimated.

This clone has only a few counts. Its antigen is still unknown. The assay was immunoSEQ multiplex PCR, and TCRdb's table has in-frame clones only and misses some. The data contain 95,000 to 150,000 clones, about 91% of them singletons. Per the germline V gene, CDR1 is SGHNT and CDR2 is YENEEA. CDR3 length: 13 amino acids. Deletions cut 1 base from V and 3 bases from J, with 6 bases between. Source: peripheral blood, taken on day 0 of AZD1222 vaccination. The J gene is TRBJ1-1, the V gene TRBV11-3; D gene ambiguous. The TCR comes from an adult in good health. The CDR3 loop is CASSLGAYTEAFF. CDR3 DNA sequence: TGTGCCAGCAGCTTAGGAGCTTACACTGAAGCTTTCTTT.